This is a list of T cell receptor beta chains from one sample in a study of control samples from healthy donors and cancer patients. Clones were sequenced by immunoSEQ multiplex PCR, and TCRdb holds only the in-frame ones, with some missing. In the table there are around 94,000 clones, approximately 95% of which are singletons. The material sequenced was blood. All receptors derive from a woman between 25 and 40 years old in good health. CDR3s include the opening cysteine and the closing phenylalanine or tryptophan. D genes are given only for firm matches. A clone size is listed for some rows: how often the clone was seen (once, few, many), or a class if it is expanded.

d_gene	v_gene	j_gene	abundance	CDR3aa	CDR3nt
TRBD1	TRBV6-6	TRBJ2-7	once	CASRRRDRFEEQYF	TGTGCCAGCAGACGCCGGGACAGGTTCGAGGAGCAGTACTTC
NA	TRBV5-5	TRBJ1-2	NA	CASRSSGTTGYTF	TGTGCCAGCAGATCCTCCGGGACAACTGGCTACACCTTC
NA	TRBV5-5	TRBJ2-5	few	CASSLVRLVRGETQYF	TGTGCCAGCAGCTTGGTACGTCTGGTCAGGGGAGAGACCCAGTACTTC
TRBD2	TRBV7-6	TRBJ2-5	NA	CASSLVASGLQETQYF	TGTGCCAGCAGCTTAGTGGCTAGCGGCTTACAAGAGACCCAGTACTTC
TRBD2	TRBV27	TRBJ2-3	NA	CASSWDPSGGIDTQYF	TGTGCCAGCAGTTGGGATCCTAGCGGGGGAATAGATACGCAGTATTTT
TRBD1	TRBV19	TRBJ1-2	NA	CASSIGGTVSYGYTF	TGTGCCAGTAGTATAGGTGGGACAGTCTCCTATGGCTACACCTTC
TRBD1	TRBV6-5	TRBJ2-7	NA	CASSYSRTGGYEQYF	TGTGCCAGCAGTTACTCTCGGACAGGGGGTTACGAGCAGTACTTC
NA	TRBV3-1/TRBV3-2	TRBJ1-2	NA	CASSQGTTGRYGYTF	TGTGCCAGCAGCCAAGGAACGACAGGACGTTATGGCTACACCTTC
TRBD1	TRBV6-2/TRBV6-3	TRBJ1-1	once	CASSYVRPGGMNTEAFF	TGTGCCAGCAGTTACGTAAGGCCAGGGGGCATGAACACTGAAGCTTTCTTT
TRBD1	TRBV6-5	TRBJ2-7	once	CASSYKDRGHHEQYF	TGTGCCAGCAGCTACAAAGACAGGGGGCACCACGAGCAGTACTTC
TRBD1	TRBV4-1	TRBJ1-2	NA	CASSQINRDRVTDGYTF	TGCGCCAGCAGCCAAATAAACCGGGACAGGGTAACGGATGGCTACACCTTC
NA	TRBV28	TRBJ1-4	once	CASRSPSAATNEKLFF	TGTGCCAGCCGATCACCTTCAGCCGCAACTAATGAAAAACTGTTTTTT
NA	TRBV14	TRBJ2-7	NA	CAPQNGDSYEQYF	TGTGCCCCACAAAATGGGGACTCCTACGAGCAGTACTTC
NA	TRBV5-8	TRBJ2-5	NA	CASRNLAEKRTQYF	TGTGCCAGCAGAAATCTAGCCGAGAAAAGGACCCAGTACTTC
TRBD1	TRBV30	TRBJ2-3	NA	CAWARQGANTQYF	TGTGCCTGGGCTCGACAGGGGGCAAATACGCAGTATTTT
NA	TRBV12-5	TRBJ2-2	NA	CASGKDTGELFF	TGTGCTAGTGGAAAGGACACCGGGGAGCTGTTTTTT
NA	TRBV12-3/TRBV12-4	TRBJ1-5	NA	CASSGPGQPQHF	TGTGCCAGCAGTGGGCCGGGTCAGCCCCAGCATTTT
NA	TRBV5-4	TRBJ1-4	NA	CASSLDRETTNEKLFF	TGTGCCAGCAGCTTGGACAGGGAGACAACTAATGAAAAACTGTTTTTT
TRBD2	TRBV3-1/TRBV3-2	TRBJ2-2	NA	CASSQDLWTSGYTGELFF	TGTGCCAGCAGCCAAGACTTGTGGACTAGCGGATACACCGGGGAGCTGTTTTTT
NA	TRBV10-2	TRBJ1-2	NA	CASSESPAQSYGYTF	TGCGCCAGCAGTGAGTCGCCAGCACAGTCATATGGCTACACCTTC
TRBD1	TRBV24-1	TRBJ1-4	NA	CATSDAGTGTEKLFF	TGTGCCACCAGTGATGCCGGGACAGGGACTGAAAAACTGTTTTTT
NA	TRBV7-2	TRBJ2-7	NA	CASSLDSGRTPYEQYF	TGTGCCAGCAGCTTAGATTCGGGGAGGACCCCCTACGAGCAGTACTTC
NA	TRBV5-1	TRBJ1-2	NA	CASSQAGGFGYTF	TGCGCCAGCAGCCAGGCTGGGGGCTTTGGCTACACCTTC
NA	TRBV5-1	TRBJ1-4	once	CASSLDPGTVNEKLFF	TGCGCCAGCAGCTTGGACCCCGGGACGGTGAATGAAAAACTGTTTTTT
NA	TRBV7-2	TRBJ2-2	NA	CASSARQTRELFF	TGTGCCAGCAGCGCGAGACAAACCCGGGAGCTGTTTTTT
NA	TRBV9	TRBJ2-7	NA	CASSVDEGPYEQYF	TGTGCCAGCAGCGTAGATGAGGGCCCCTACGAGCAGTACTTC
TRBD1	TRBV4-1	TRBJ1-2	NA	CATRPVGQGMSGYTF	TGCGCCACGAGACCTGTGGGACAGGGGATGAGCGGCTACACCTTC
NA	TRBV29-1	TRBJ1-2	few	CSVGTRWGKAGYTF	TGCAGCGTTGGAACTCGATGGGGCAAAGCTGGCTACACCTTC
NA	TRBV6-5	TRBJ1-1	NA	CASSYRQSRRAFF	TGTGCCAGCAGTTACCGACAGTCCAGGAGAGCTTTCTTT
TRBD1	TRBV3-1/TRBV3-2	TRBJ2-2	NA	CASSPRQGVNTGELFF	TGTGCCAGCAGCCCCCGACAGGGGGTGAACACCGGGGAGCTGTTTTTT
NA	TRBV11-2	TRBJ1-2	NA	CASSLWVAESDGYTF	TGTGCCAGCAGCTTGTGGGTCGCCGAATCTGATGGCTACACCTTC
NA	TRBV7-9	TRBJ1-1	NA	CASSSLGRVNTEAFF	TGTGCCAGCAGCTCCTTGGGACGGGTGAACACTGAAGCTTTCTTT
TRBD2	TRBV6-5	TRBJ2-1	NA	CASSYSARGGRDEQFF	TGTGCCAGCAGTTACTCGGCGCGGGGGGGCCGGGATGAGCAGTTCTTC
TRBD2	TRBV6-5	TRBJ2-3	NA	CASSYSGLAGDTQYF	TGTGCCAGCAGTTACTCGGGACTAGCGGGAGATACGCAGTATTTT
NA	TRBV5-1	TRBJ1-1	once	CASHGEKKETGTEAFF	TGCGCCAGCCACGGGGAGAAGAAGGAGACGGGCACTGAAGCTTTCTTT
TRBD2	TRBV28	TRBJ2-1	NA	CASSFPGFRGGQDEQFF	TGTGCCAGCAGTTTCCCCGGTTTCCGGGGGGGCCAGGATGAGCAGTTCTTC
NA	TRBV9	TRBJ2-2	NA	CASSVSDNTGELFF	TGTGCCAGCAGCGTTAGCGACAACACCGGGGAGCTGTTTTTT
NA	TRBV11-2	TRBJ1-3	NA	CASHHAPGNTIYF	TGTGCCAGCCACCATGCCCCTGGAAACACCATATATTTT